This section outlines one T cell receptor beta chain sequence together with its context. The entry originates in a study of T cell changes during pregnancy in multiple sclerosis. TCRdb keeps only in-frame clones here, not all; method: immunoSEQ multiplex PCR. The sample lists roughly 37,000 clones; 92% were seen once. This receptor was identified in a female donor with multiple sclerosis, enrolled in a pregnancy study. The starting material was CD8+ T cells from peripheral blood mononuclear cells, obtained before pregnancy.

For the CDR3, the DNA is TGTGCCAGCAGCTTGCGACAGGGGGCCGGAGAGACCCAGTACTTC. Translation gives CASSLRQGAGETQYF. This rearrangement joins TRBV13 to TRBJ2-5, with 10 positions matching TRBD1. The CDR3 sequence is 15 residues long. J lost 4 bases, V lost 3 bases, and 5 bases had no gene match. Germline loops: CDR1 PRHDT, CDR2 FYEKMQ (reference sequence).